This T cell receptor beta chain is drawn from a study of T cells in Graves' hyperthyroidism and ophthalmopathy. As for the study in general: At initial diagnosis, before any treatment had begun, peripheral blood was obtained.

This clonotype was observed many times. Its antigen is undetermined. The study, taken as a whole, reports: From stable hyperthyroidism, ophthalmopathy was separated by a 13 V-J model.

Germline CDR1 is MDHEN and CDR2 is SYDVKM. There are 15 residues in the CDR3. The J segment lost 10 bases and the V segment lost 1 base, leaving 8 bases of the junction unmatched. Researchers amplified the TCR beta CDR3 regions from RNA transcripts. With the HTBI primer set, the TCR CDR3 went through a first round of RT-PCR. TCRdb redid the calling of the multiplex PCR reads with MiXCR, one entry per CDR3 protein. The repertoire holds approximately 560,000 distinct CDR3 sequences, with 15% to 19% as singletons. The TCR was taken from a woman in her twenties or thirties with Graves' hyperthyroidism. Sequenced input: blood. The genes are TRBV28 and TRBJ2-1; TRBD2 matches at 9 bases. Here the CDR3 DNA reads TGTGCCAGCAGTTTATCGGCTAGCGGGATCCGGGAGCAGTTCTTC. This codes for CASSLSASGIREQFF. Combining the CDR3 with reference TRBV28 and TRBJ2-1 gives the whole variable domain DVKVTQSSRYLVKRTGEKVFLECVQDMDHENMFWYRQDPGLGLRLIYFSYDVKMKEKGDIPEGYSVSREKKERFSLILESASTNQTSMYLCASSLSASGIREQFFGPGTRLTVL.